A single sample is the source of the 32 T cell receptor beta chains below, sequenced in a study of blood T cell repertoires in COVID-19. Clones were read by immunoSEQ multiplex PCR, and TCRdb kept only the in-frame ones, dropping some. The top ten clones hold roughly 16% of a sample with approximately 230,000 clones, approximately 90% of them seen once. The sequenced sample was PBMCs or T cells enriched from blood (not recorded which). These receptors were obtained from a man aged 18 to 29 who had recovered from COVID-19.

In nucleotides, the CDR3 is TGTGCCAGCAGCCATGGGGCTAGCGGACGGGAGACCCAGTACTTC. Translation: CASSHGASGRETQYF. The chain joins TRBV11-2 to TRBJ2-5; 7 bases fit TRBD2. CDR1 and CDR2 (germline): SGHAT, FQNNGV. V dropped 5 bases and J dropped 5; count of bases not matched to a gene: 11. The CDR3 length is 15 residues.

This chain joins TRBV18 and TRBJ2-7; D gene ambiguous. The CDR3 totals 12 residues. V dropped 1 base and J dropped 3 bases, with 4 bases sitting between them. Germline assignment: CDR1 KGHSH and CDR2 LQKENI. Here the CDR3 DNA reads TGTGCCAGCTCACCACTCTACTACGAGCAGTACTTC. Amino acids: CASSPLYYEQYF.

The chain recombines TRBV28 with TRBJ1-4, with D maybe TRBD1 (5 bases). Germline V gene data show CDR1 as MDHEN and CDR2 as SYDVKM. V was trimmed by 5 bases and J by 2 bases, leaving 15 bases between them. The CDR3 length is 16 residues. The CDR3 here is CASSAPDWGTNEKLFF. The CDR3 DNA follows: TGTGCCAGCAGTGCCCCCGATTGGGGCACTAATGAAAAACTGTTTTTT.

The chain employs TRBV28 and TRBJ1-5; D unresolved. The V gene lost 2 bases and the J gene lost 0 bases, with 11 bases spanning the gap. CDR3 size: 16 residues. In germline, CDR1 is MDHEN, CDR2 SYDVKM. Here the CDR3 DNA reads TGTGCCAGCAGTTTAATCCCGGAGGGTAGCAATCAGCCCCAGCATTTT. Protein product: CASSLIPEGSNQPQHF.

The chain couples TRBV3-1 (or the pseudogene TRBV3-2) to TRBJ1-3; D gene ambiguous. The CDR3 is made up of 15 amino acids. V lost 0 bases to trimming and J lost 4 bases, with 10 bases between them. Germline V gene sequence: CDR1 LGHDT, CDR2 YNNKEL (reference sequence). The CDR3 protein is CASSQDLIGGNTIYF. The CDR3 DNA follows: TGTGCCAGCAGCCAAGATTTGATCGGGGGAAACACCATATATTTT.

This chain links TRBV30 with TRBJ1-1; a weak D match, TRBD1 (5 bases). The CDR3 has 14 residues. Germline V lookup: CDR1 GTSNPN, CDR2 SVGIG (reference sequence). V was shortened by 2 bases and J by 3 bases, with 13 bases between the two germline ends. Here the CDR3 reads CAWSPQGYYTEAFF. Here the CDR3 DNA reads TGTGCCTGGAGTCCCCAGGGCTACTACACTGAAGCTTTCTTT.

The chain combines TRBV2 with TRBJ1-5, with TRBD1 matching 11 bases. V lost 6 bases, J lost 3 bases, and 4 bases stayed unmatched. This CDR3 is built from 15 residues. CDR1 SNHLY and CDR2 FYNNEI come from the germline V gene. The CDR3 loop reads CASRGDRGANQPQHF. The CDR3 DNA reads TGTGCCAGCAGGGGGGACAGGGGGGCCAATCAGCCCCAGCATTTT. Using reference TRBV2 and TRBJ1-5 for the parts outside the CDR3, the full variable domain is EPEVTQTPSHQVTQMGQEVILRCVPISNHLYFYWYRQILGQKVEFLVSFYNNEISEKSEIFDDQFSVERPDGSNFTLKIRSTKLEDSAMYFCASRGDRGANQPQHFGDGTRLSIL.

J is TRBJ1-1 and V is TRBV5-1; TRBD1 aligns across 8 bases. V dropped 3 bases and J dropped 5; count of bases not matched to a gene: 12. Germline V CDR1 and CDR2: SGHRS, YFSETQ. This CDR3 has 16 residues. CDR3 loop: CASSSGPRGLVTEAFF. In DNA form, the CDR3 reads TGCGCCAGCAGCTCCGGCCCCAGGGGGCTGGTGACTGAAGCTTTCTTT.

The chain has TRBV7-2 and TRBJ2-1, with 11 bases fitting TRBD2. The V and J ends lost 1 base and 5 bases, in that order; junction bases with no gene match: 4. The CDR3 is 16 residues long. Germline V gives CDR1 SGHTA, CDR2 FQGNSA. DNA of the CDR3: TGTGCCAGCAGCTTAGAACGACTAGCGGGGCACAATGAGCAGTTCTTC. Translated, it gives CASSLERLAGHNEQFF.

This sequence joins TRBV18 and TRBJ2-1, with D perhaps matching TRBD2 (5 bases). Trimming pared 3 bases from V and 3 bases from J, leaving 9 bases between. Germline V gene data show CDR1 as KGHSH and CDR2 as LQKENI. The CDR3 is 14 amino acids. CDR3 residues: CASSPSGSYNEQFF. CDR3 bases: TGTGCCAGCTCACCTTCTGGGAGCTACAATGAGCAGTTCTTC. Variable domain in full (rest from reference TRBV18 and TRBJ2-1): NAGVMQNPRHLVRRRGQEARLRCSPMKGHSHVYWYRQLPEEGLKFMVYLQKENIIDESGMPKERFSAEFPKEGPSILRIQQVVRGDSAAYFCASSPSGSYNEQFFGPGTRLTVL.

The chain couples TRBV7-8 to TRBJ1-3; D perhaps matches TRBD1 (5 bases). Looked up from germline, CDR1 is SGHVS and CDR2 is FQNEAQ. The CDR3 consists of 15 residues. The V end was cut by 3 bases, the J end by 3 bases, with 12 bases between. In DNA, the CDR3 is TGTGCCAGCAGCTTTCGCGGGGCGGATGGAAACACCATATATTTT. Translated, it gives CASSFRGADGNTIYF.

The V call is TRBV18, the J call TRBJ2-3; TRBD2 agrees at 9 bases. The length of the CDR3 is 18 residues. The J segment lost 3 bases and the V segment lost 3 bases, leaving 13 bases of the junction unmatched. Germline CDR1 KGHSH, CDR2 LQKENI. CDR3 sequence (DNA): TGTGCCAGCTCACCCTACCGGAGCCAGCGGGGGGAAACAGATACGCAGTATTTT. This translates into CASSPYRSQRGETDTQYF.

V and J are TRBV2 and TRBJ1-4, with a possible D match to TRBD1 (5 bases). Germline V gene lookup returns CDR1 SNHLY and CDR2 FYNNEI. The CDR3 runs to 15 residues. V was clipped by 6 bases and J by 0 bases, with 11 bases between them. CDR3 amino acids: CASRGPEATNEKLFF. Here the CDR3 DNA reads TGTGCCAGCAGGGGGCCGGAAGCAACTAATGAAAAACTGTTTTTT.

This clone was seen only once. V gene TRBV6-5 combines with J gene TRBJ2-3, with 11 bases matching TRBD1. V shed 7 bases and J 4 bases; nucleotides not matched to a gene: 4. In germline, CDR1 is MNHEY, CDR2 SVGAGI. CDR3 length: 14 residues. This chain's CDR3 is CASIRTGGSDTQYF. The DNA for the CDR3 is TGTGCCAGCATCAGGACAGGGGGCTCAGATACGCAGTATTTT.

Only a few counts were recorded for this clone. This chain links TRBV18 with TRBJ1-1; TRBD1 aligns across 9 bases. The CDR3 contains 19 residues. The germline V gene has CDR1 KGHSH and CDR2 LQKENI. Trimming removed 3 bases from V and 0 bases from J; junction bases left unmatched: 14. The CDR3 sequence: CASSPTRTTGGTMNTEAFF. CDR3 coding DNA: TGTGCCAGCTCACCCACAAGGACGACAGGGGGGACGATGAACACTGAAGCTTTCTTT.

The gene calls are TRBV19 and TRBJ2-3; D is possibly TRBD2 (5 bases). The CDR3 spans 16 residues. V gave up 1 base and J gave up 4 bases, with 15 bases separating them. Germline V gene sequence: CDR1 LNHDA, CDR2 SQIVND (reference sequence). The CDR3 sequence is CASSIGAGSWPDTQYF. In DNA, the CDR3 is TGTGCCAGTAGTATAGGGGCGGGCTCGTGGCCAGATACGCAGTATTTT.

This chain connects TRBV2 to TRBJ1-2; D perhaps matches TRBD1 (6 bases). CDR1 and CDR2 from the germline V gene are SNHLY and FYNNEI. V was cut by 5 bases and J by 8 bases, with 15 bases left in between. This CDR3 contains 13 residues. CDR3 DNA sequence: TGTGCCAGCAGTCCTAGACAGGATAGCGGCTACACCTTC. It is translated as CASSPRQDSGYTF.

The chain is built from TRBV6-5 and TRBJ2-7; 9 bases align to TRBD2. The CDR3 consists of 15 residues. The germline CDR1 and CDR2 sequences are MNHEY and SVGAGI. J was trimmed by 2 bases and V by 0 bases; bases with no gene match: 2. DNA for the CDR3: TGTGCCAGCAGTTACTCGGGCGGGAGGGCCTACGAGCAGTACTTC. Amino acid sequence: CASSYSGGRAYEQYF.

The chain carries TRBV27 and TRBJ2-5; TRBD1 matches at 8 bases. CDR3 length: 13 residues. Trimming cost V 5 bases and J 4 bases; bases outside gene matches: 3. CDR1 and CDR2 (germline): MNHEY, SMNVEV (reference sequence). CDR3: CASSLGQGETQYF. The DNA of the CDR3 is TGTGCCAGCAGTCTAGGACAGGGAGAGACCCAGTACTTC.

The chain couples TRBV12-3 or TRBV12-4 to TRBJ1-5, with TRBD1 matching over 7 bases. This CDR3 comprises 13 residues. V was pared by 5 bases and J by 4 bases, with 2 bases of the junction left unmatched. CDR3 in amino acids: CASSGQENQPQHF. Written as DNA, the CDR3 is TGTGCCAGCAGTGGACAGGAGAATCAGCCCCAGCATTTT.

The chain employs TRBV7-8 and TRBJ1-6; D unclear. Germline V gene data show CDR1 as SGHVS and CDR2 as FQNEAQ. The V end was cut by 1 base, the J end by 5 bases, with 12 bases between. This CDR3 comprises 16 residues. The CDR3 sequence: CASSLGAARNNSPLHF. The CDR3 DNA sequence: TGTGCCAGCAGCTTAGGGGCAGCCCGAAATAATTCACCCCTCCACTTT. Complete variable domain (other parts from reference TRBV7-8 and TRBJ1-6): GAGVSQSPRYKVAKRGQDVALRCDPISGHVSLFWYQQALGQGPEFLTYFQNEAQLDKSGLPSDRFFAERPEGSVSTLKIQRTQQEDSAVYLCASSLGAARNNSPLHFGNGTRLTVT.

The chain combines TRBV5-1 with TRBJ1-2; no firm D call. Trimming shortened V by 0 bases and J by 0 bases, and 15 bases separated the two germline ends. This CDR3 is 17 amino acids long. Looked up from germline, CDR1 is SGHRS and CDR2 is YFSETQ. The DNA for the CDR3 is TGCGCCAGCAGCTTGGGGGTCGGGTCGGTCGCTAACTATGGCTACACCTTC. Translating gives CASSLGVGSVANYGYTF.

The chain carries TRBV14 and TRBJ2-2; 8 bases fit TRBD1. The CDR3 sequence is 18 residues long. Trimming took 0 bases from V and 3 from J; bases not matched to a gene: 9. In germline, CDR1 is SGHDN, CDR2 FVKESK. CDR3 nucleotide sequence: TGTGCCAGCAGCCAAGATCTAGGGACAGGTCTTTACACCGGGGAGCTGTTTTTT. Translating it yields CASSQDLGTGLYTGELFF.

CDR3 region: CASSLALVPGGETQYF. The DNA for the CDR3 is TGTGCCAGCAGCTTGGCCCTAGTCCCAGGGGGAGAGACCCAGTACTTC. The J gene is TRBJ2-5, the V gene TRBV5-4, with 7 bases lining up with TRBD1. V shed 0 bases and J 4 bases; nucleotides not matched to a gene: 9. The V gene's germline CDR1 is SGHNT and CDR2 YYREEE (reference sequence). The CDR3 is made up of 16 amino acids.

The V call is TRBV12-3 or TRBV12-4, the J call TRBJ2-5, with a possible D match to TRBD1 (6 bases). Trimming stripped 7 bases from V and 4 bases from J, with 10 bases between. There are 12 residues in the CDR3. CDR3 in DNA: TGTGCCAGCACCCAACAGGGAGAGACCCAGTACTTC. Protein sequence: CASTQQGETQYF.

This clone was detected only once. The rearrangement uses TRBV11-2 and TRBJ2-5; the match to TRBD1 covers 7 bases. The CDR3 covers 15 residues. Germline V gives CDR1 SGHAT, CDR2 FQNNGV. Losses at the gene ends were 5 bases for V and 5 bases for J; bases not matched to a gene: 11. CDR3 sequence: CASSPETGMWETQYF. The DNA of the CDR3 is TGTGCCAGCAGCCCGGAGACAGGGATGTGGGAGACCCAGTACTTC.

The rearrangement links TRBV7-6 to TRBJ1-6, with D hard to call. Germline assignment: CDR1 SGHVS and CDR2 FNYEAQ. Trimming removed 0 bases at V and 7 bases at J, with 10 bases between. The CDR3 has 15 residues. CDR3 loop: CASSLAYSVNSPLHF. The CDR3 DNA is TGTGCCAGCAGCTTAGCCTACAGTGTAAATTCACCCCTCCACTTT. The full variable domain, completed using reference TRBV7-6 and TRBJ1-6, is GAGVSQSPRYKVTKRGQDVALRCDPISGHVSLYWYRQALGQGPEFLTYFNYEAQQDKSGLPNDRFSAERPEGSISTLTIQRTEQRDSAMYRCASSLAYSVNSPLHFGNGTRLTVT.

The V gene is TRBV19, the J gene TRBJ2-1; TRBD2 matches 8 bases. Per germline, CDR1 LNHDA and CDR2 SQIVND (reference sequence). CDR3 length: 16 amino acids. V shed 6 bases and J 0 bases; nucleotides not matched to a gene: 7. CDR3 sequence (DNA): TGTGCCAGTAGGACTACAGCGGGAGTCTCCTACAATGAGCAGTTCTTC. Its translation is CASRTTAGVSYNEQFF.

The V call is TRBV7-3, the J call TRBJ1-5; 7 bases map to TRBD1. From germline, CDR1 is SGHTA and CDR2 FQGTGA. The junction had 4 bases not matched to a gene; V was cut back by 4 bases and J by 7 bases. The CDR3 is 13 amino acids. The CDR3 region is CASSSTQGQPQHF. Here the CDR3 DNA reads TGTGCCAGCAGCTCTACACAGGGGCAGCCCCAGCATTTT.

This clone has only a few counts. The chain has TRBV14 and TRBJ1-2, with D unresolved. The CDR3 is made up of 13 amino acids. The germline V gene has CDR1 SGHDN and CDR2 FVKESK. With 1 base removed from V and 6 bases from J, the gap between germline ends came to 9 bases. CDR3 nucleotides: TGTGCCAGCAGCCAAGTGTCAAGAGATGGCTACACCTTC. Amino acids: CASSQVSRDGYTF.

This chain connects TRBV5-1 to TRBJ2-1; D unresolved. CDR1 is SGHRS, CDR2 YFSETQ, per germline. V shed 2 bases and J shed 0 bases, with 12 bases lying between them. CDR3 length: 16 amino acids. In DNA form, the CDR3 reads TGCGCCAGCAGCTTCCAAAGTCTGAGCTCCTACAATGAGCAGTTCTTC. It is translated as CASSFQSLSSYNEQFF.

The chain combines TRBV27 with TRBJ1-3; the D gene is possibly TRBD1 (6 bases). This CDR3 contains 16 residues. Germline CDR1 is MNHEY and CDR2 is SMNVEV (reference sequence). V gave up 5 bases and J gave up 0 bases, with 14 bases separating them. CDR3 nucleotide sequence: TGTGCCAGCAGTACTCACAGGGAAGGCTCTGGAAACACCATATATTTT. It translates to CASSTHREGSGNTIYF.